This TCR beta chain emerged from a study of OX40 agonist ivuxolimab in advanced cancers. Study-wide points: More expanded clones were seen, on average, in CD8+ T cells than in CD4+. At 0.1 to 3.0 mg/kg and by week 6, clonal expansion occurred in CD4+ and CD8+ blood T cells.

Produced via immunoSEQ multiplex PCR; TCRdb's table is partial and in-frame only. The sample holds tens of thousands of clones, about 91% seen once. A remark on this clone: What it binds is not known.

Individuals having autoimmune disease history or systemic immunosuppression were not enrolled. The starting material was CD4+ or CD8+ T cells sorted from blood, obtained in a trial of the OX40 agonist ivuxolimab. The source is an adult with an advanced solid tumor such as melanoma, head and neck, liver or kidney cancer.

DNA for the CDR3: TGTGCCAGCAGCTCAGCAGGGCTAACGGACAATGAGCAGTTCTTC. It codes for CASSSAGLTDNEQFF. The chain is built from TRBV7-3 and TRBJ2-1; maybe TRBD1 (5 bases). The germline V gene encodes CDR1 SGHTA and CDR2 FQGTGA. This CDR3 has 15 residues. Trimming took off 4 bases at V and 5 bases at J, with 15 bases between the two ends.